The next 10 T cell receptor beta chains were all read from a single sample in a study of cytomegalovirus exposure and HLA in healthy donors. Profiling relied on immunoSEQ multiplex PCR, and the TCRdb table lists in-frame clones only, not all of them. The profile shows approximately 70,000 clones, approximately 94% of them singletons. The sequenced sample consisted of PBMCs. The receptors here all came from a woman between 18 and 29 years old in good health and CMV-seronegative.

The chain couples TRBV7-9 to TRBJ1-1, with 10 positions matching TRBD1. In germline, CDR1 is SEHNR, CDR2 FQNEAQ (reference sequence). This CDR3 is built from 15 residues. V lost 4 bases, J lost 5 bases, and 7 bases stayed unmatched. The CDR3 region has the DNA TGTGCCAGCAGCTCAGACAGGGGGCTGGGGACTGAAGCTTTCTTT. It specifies CASSSDRGLGTEAFF.

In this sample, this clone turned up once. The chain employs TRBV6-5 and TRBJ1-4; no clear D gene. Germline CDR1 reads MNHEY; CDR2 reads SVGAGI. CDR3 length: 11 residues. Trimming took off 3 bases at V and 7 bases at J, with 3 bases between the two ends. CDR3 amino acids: CASSYREKLFF. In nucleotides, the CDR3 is TGTGCCAGCAGTTATCGTGAAAAACTGTTTTTT.

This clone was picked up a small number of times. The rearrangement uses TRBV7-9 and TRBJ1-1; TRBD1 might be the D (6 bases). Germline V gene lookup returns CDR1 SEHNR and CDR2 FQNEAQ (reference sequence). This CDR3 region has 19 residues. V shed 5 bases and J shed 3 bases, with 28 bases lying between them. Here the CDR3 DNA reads TGTGCCAGCAGCCCGGGCGGACAGCTTAGACTTAACGGCGACACTGAAGCTTTCTTT. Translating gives CASSPGGQLRLNGDTEAFF.

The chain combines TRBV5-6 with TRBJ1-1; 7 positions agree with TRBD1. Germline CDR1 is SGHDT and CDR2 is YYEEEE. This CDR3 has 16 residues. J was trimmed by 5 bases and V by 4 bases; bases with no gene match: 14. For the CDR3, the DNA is TGTGCCAGCAGCCCGACAGGGCCCTCCGAGAGGACTGAAGCTTTCTTT. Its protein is CASSPTGPSERTEAFF.

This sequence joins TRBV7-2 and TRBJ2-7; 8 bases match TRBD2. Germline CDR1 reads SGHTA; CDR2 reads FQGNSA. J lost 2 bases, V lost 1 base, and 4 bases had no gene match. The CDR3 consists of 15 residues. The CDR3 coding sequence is TGTGCCAGCAGCTTAGGGAGCGGGGGTGCCTACGAGCAGTACTTC. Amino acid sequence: CASSLGSGGAYEQYF.

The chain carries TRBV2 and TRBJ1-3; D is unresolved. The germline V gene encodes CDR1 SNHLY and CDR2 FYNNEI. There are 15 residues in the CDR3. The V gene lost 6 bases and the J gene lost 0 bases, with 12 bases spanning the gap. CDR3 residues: CASSVGRRSGNTIYF. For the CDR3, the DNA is TGTGCCAGCAGCGTCGGGAGACGCTCTGGAAACACCATATATTTT.

The CDR3 spells CASSLGGTGSYEQYF. The CDR3 DNA reads as TGTGCCAGCAGCTTAGGGGGGACAGGGTCCTACGAGCAGTACTTC. The chain links TRBV7-2 to TRBJ2-7, with 9 bases lining up with TRBD1. The ends lost 1 base at V and 1 base at J; junction bases unmatched: 2. CDR1 is SGHTA and CDR2 is FQGNSA in the germline V gene. The CDR3 is made up of 15 amino acids.

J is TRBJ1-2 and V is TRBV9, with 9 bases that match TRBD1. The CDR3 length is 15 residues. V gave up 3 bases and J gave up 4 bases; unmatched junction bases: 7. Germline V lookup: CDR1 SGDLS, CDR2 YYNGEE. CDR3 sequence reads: CASSAHRGRSYGYTF. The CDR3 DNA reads TGTGCCAGCAGCGCCCACAGGGGGCGTAGCTATGGCTACACCTTC.

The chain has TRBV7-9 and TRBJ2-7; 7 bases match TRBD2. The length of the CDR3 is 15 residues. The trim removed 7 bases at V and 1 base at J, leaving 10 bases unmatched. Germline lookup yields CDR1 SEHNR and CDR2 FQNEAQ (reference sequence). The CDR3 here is CASIQGGGGSYEQYF. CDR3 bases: TGTGCCAGCATCCAGGGTGGGGGAGGGTCCTACGAGCAGTACTTC.

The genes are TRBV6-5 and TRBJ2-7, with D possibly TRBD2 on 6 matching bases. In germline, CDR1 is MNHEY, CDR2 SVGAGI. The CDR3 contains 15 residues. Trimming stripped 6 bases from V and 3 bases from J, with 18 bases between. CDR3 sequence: CASSRPGTSFYEQYF. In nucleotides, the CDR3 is TGTGCCAGCAGCCGCCCGGGGACTTCCTTCTACGAGCAGTACTTC.